The 16 T cell receptor beta chains listed next were all sequenced from one sample in a study of vaccination effects on CD4 cells after COVID-19. Antigen-specific CD4+ T cell clonotypes were called by their expansion after viral peptide-pool culture in ViraFEST. After roughly 10 days in culture, the CD4+ T cells were isolated. Each vaccine recipient was nucleocapsid antibody negative and had no prior SARS-CoV-2 infection. TCRdb's copy holds only in-frame clones and misses some; the assay was immunoSEQ multiplex PCR. The sample records 62,000 or so clones, 75% to 90% being singletons. These receptors lack a known antigen. The source was CD4+ T cells from PBMCs cultured with SARS-CoV-2 spike peptides, collected before COVID-19 vaccination. These TCRs come from a human donor who received a COVID-19 vaccine.

This chain uses TRBV2 with TRBJ2-5; 8 bases line up with TRBD2. Germline V lookup: CDR1 SNHLY, CDR2 FYNNEI. This CDR3 comprises 15 residues. V lost 3 bases, J lost 3 bases, and 6 bases stayed unmatched. The CDR3 sequence: CASSEGRGVEETQYF. CDR3 in DNA: TGTGCCAGCAGTGAGGGGCGGGGGGTAGAAGAGACCCAGTACTTC. The full variable domain, its missing parts supplied by reference TRBV2 and TRBJ2-5, is EPEVTQTPSHQVTQMGQEVILRCVPISNHLYFYWYRQILGQKVEFLVSFYNNEISEKSEIFDDQFSVERPDGSNFTLKIRSTKLEDSAMYFCASSEGRGVEETQYFGPGTRLLVL.

The chain employs TRBV5-1 and TRBJ2-5; 8 positions agree with TRBD2. The CDR3 covers 15 residues. J gave up 1 base and V 0 bases, and 2 bases lay outside the gene matches. CDR1 and CDR2 (germline): SGHRS, YFSETQ. The CDR3: CASSLVAGLQETQYF. The CDR3 nucleotides are TGCGCCAGCAGCTTGGTAGCGGGGCTCCAAGAGACCCAGTACTTC.

J is TRBJ1-4 and V is TRBV19; D is ambiguous. The CDR3 covers 14 residues. The germline V gene has CDR1 LNHDA and CDR2 SQIVND (reference sequence). With 2 bases removed from V and 8 bases from J, the gap between germline ends came to 12 bases. The CDR3 DNA reads TGTGCCAGTAGTATAACCTGGGTCGGGGAAAAACTGTTTTTT. Translating gives CASSITWVGEKLFF.

V is TRBV5-1 and J is TRBJ2-5; D not certain. The CDR3 is 14 residues long. Germline V gene data show CDR1 as SGHRS and CDR2 as YFSETQ. V was clipped by 0 bases and J by 3 bases, with 9 bases between them. In DNA, the CDR3 is TGCGCCAGCAGCTTGGATTTTGGGAAAGAGACCCAGTACTTC. Protein sequence: CASSLDFGKETQYF.

V usage is TRBV19 and J usage is TRBJ1-4; 7 bases fit TRBD1. Losses at the gene ends were 6 bases for V and 5 bases for J; bases not matched to a gene: 6. This CDR3 spans 14 amino acids. Germline CDR1 reads LNHDA; CDR2 reads SQIVND (reference sequence). The CDR3: CASRRQGANEKLFF. The CDR3 DNA follows: TGTGCCAGTAGGCGACAGGGCGCGAATGAAAAACTGTTTTTT.

This chain uses TRBV5-5 with TRBJ1-2; D is undetermined. Per the germline V gene, CDR1 is SGHKS and CDR2 is YYEKEE (reference sequence). This CDR3 comprises 13 residues. V was pared by 4 bases and J by 2 bases, with 9 bases between. CDR3 region: CASSRSLNYGYTF. In DNA, the CDR3 is TGTGCCAGCAGCCGATCTCTAAACTATGGCTACACCTTC.

This clone was counted between two and nine times. V is TRBV5-5 and J is TRBJ1-2, with a tentative D call TRBD1 (6 bases). Trimming took off 4 bases at V and 2 bases at J, with 9 bases between the two ends. CDR1 SGHKS and CDR2 YYEKEE come from the germline V gene (reference sequence). This CDR3 spans 13 amino acids. The CDR3 DNA reads TGTGCCAGCAGCCCAGACAGGAACTATGGCTACACCTTC. Protein sequence: CASSPDRNYGYTF.

The chain employs TRBV19 and TRBJ1-2; 8 bases are shared with TRBD1. Germline V gives CDR1 LNHDA, CDR2 SQIVND (reference sequence). The CDR3 is made up of 15 amino acids. The V and J ends lost 4 bases and 4 bases, in that order; junction bases with no gene match: 8. CDR3 sequence reads: CASSTPDRGAYGYTF. Here the CDR3 DNA reads TGTGCCAGTAGTACTCCCGACAGGGGAGCCTATGGCTACACCTTC.

This clone appeared a few times. CDR3 nucleotides: TGTGCCAGCAGAAACAGGGGTTCTCAGCCCCAGCATTTT. As protein: CASRNRGSQPQHF. J is TRBJ1-5 and V is TRBV7-2; 7 bases align to TRBD1. The J segment lost 6 bases and the V segment lost 6 bases, leaving 5 bases of the junction unmatched. CDR3 size: 13 residues. Germline V gives CDR1 SGHTA, CDR2 FQGNSA.

This clone occurred once. The rearrangement uses TRBV7-2 and TRBJ2-5; D remains ambiguous. Between the trimmed V and J ends, which lost 1 base and 5 bases, there was a span of 2 bases. The CDR3 covers 11 residues. The V gene's germline CDR1 is SGHTA and CDR2 FQGNSA. As DNA, the CDR3 is TGTGCCAGCAGCTTAGTTGAGACCCAGTACTTC. Its translation: CASSLVETQYF.

V is TRBV7-3 and J is TRBJ2-5; D is ambiguous. Germline CDR1 SGHTA, CDR2 FQGTGA. The CDR3 totals 14 residues. Trimming took off 0 bases at V and 1 base at J, with 6 bases between the two ends. The CDR3 loop reads CASSLTAGQETQYF. As DNA, the CDR3 is TGTGCCAGCAGCTTAACGGCCGGCCAAGAGACCCAGTACTTC.

The chain has TRBV18 and TRBJ2-5; D is uncertain. Trimming took off 4 bases at V and 3 bases at J, with 9 bases between the two ends. The CDR3 consists of 13 residues. From germline, CDR1 is KGHSH and CDR2 LQKENI. Written as DNA, the CDR3 is TGTGCCAGCTCACGATCCGAAGAAGAGACCCAGTACTTC. It yields the protein CASSRSEEETQYF.

This chain links TRBV6-1 with TRBJ1-1; D is unresolved. CDR3 size: 15 residues. V lost 3 bases to trimming and J lost 1 base, with 12 bases between them. CDR1 MNHNS and CDR2 SASEGT come from the germline V gene. CDR3 in DNA: TGTGCCAGCAGTGATGGCGGGCGGGCGAACACTGAAGCTTTCTTT. Protein: CASSDGGRANTEAFF.

The V and J genes are TRBV12-3 or TRBV12-4 and TRBJ1-1, with D tentatively TRBD1 (6 bases). Trimming cost V 3 bases and J 5 bases, with 10 bases left between them. The CDR3 has 13 amino acids. CDR3 nucleotide sequence: TGTGCCAGCAGTTTTACAGGGAGAACTGAAGCTTTCTTT. Amino acids: CASSFTGRTEAFF.

This chain uses TRBV27 with TRBJ1-2; 9 bases map to TRBD1. Trimming cost V 5 bases and J 6 bases; bases outside gene matches: 7. Per germline, CDR1 MNHEY and CDR2 SMNVEV (reference sequence). This CDR3 region has 14 residues. The CDR3 sequence: CASSRGQGHDGYTF. In DNA, the CDR3 is TGTGCCAGCAGTCGGGGACAGGGTCATGATGGCTACACCTTC.

This rearrangement joins TRBV19 to TRBJ2-4; possible D gene TRBD1, 6 bases. Germline CDR1 is LNHDA and CDR2 is SQIVND (reference sequence). The CDR3 extends over 17 amino acids. Trimming took 3 bases from V and 2 from J, leaving 17 bases between them. The CDR3 DNA reads TGTGCCAGTAGTATCGGGGTCTTCCGGGACACCAAAAACATTCAGTACTTC. It translates to CASSIGVFRDTKNIQYF.